This T cell receptor (beta chain) derives from a study of T-cell memory formation after mild COVID-19. In the study overall: Largely, the TCR clusters proved donor specific. Findings and limits, study-wide: Proof of SARS-CoV-2 specificity was absent for the second-wave clones that crested on day 37. CD4+ contracting clones were mainly CM and EM; CD8+ ones, EMRA.

This clonotype was detected a few times. Its antigen is as yet unknown. CDR3 length: 12 amino acids. The V and J ends lost 3 bases and 6 bases respectively, with 10 bases between them. CDR1 SGHKS and CDR2 YYEKEE come from the germline V gene (reference sequence). TCRdb re-derived calls from the 5' RACE reads in MiXCR, one entry per CDR3 protein. The sample lists fewer than 500,000 distinct CDR3 sequences; nearly 25% were seen once. The sequence was collected from an adult woman who had mild COVID-19 (a few samples of this study predate the infection). Cell type and time point are not known. This chain joins TRBV5-5 and TRBJ2-7, with D perhaps assigned TRBD1 or TRBD2 (5 bases each). What was sequenced was PBMCs or a T cell subset sorted from them (not recorded which). The CDR3 here is CASSSVGTEQYF. CDR3 bases: TGTGCCAGCAGCTCAGTTGGGACCGAGCAGTACTTC.